This T cell receptor (beta chain) was sequenced during a study of T cells in narcolepsy. The CDR3 has 12 residues. Germline assignment: CDR1 MNHNY and CDR2 SVGAGI (reference sequence). V shed 7 bases and J shed 0 bases, with 6 bases lying between them. Points from the study as a whole: HCRT-specific and TRIB2-specific autoreactive clonotypes appeared among same-patient CSF and blood CD4+ clonotypes. Some memory CD4+ repertoires had no autoreactive clone sequences.

Some clones are missing from TCRdb's copy, which holds only in-frame ones; the method was immunoSEQ multiplex PCR. The sample lists tens of thousands of clones, about 87% seen once, with approximately 1% in the top ten. Notes on this clone: Its target is not known.

This chain joins TRBV6-6 and TRBJ1-1; D not certain. The TCR comes from a human donor in good health. Sequencing was performed on memory (CD45RA-) CD4+ T cells from blood. CDR3 nucleotide sequence: TGTGCCAGCACCGCGGTGAACACTGAAGCTTTCTTT. This translates into CASTAVNTEAFF.